These 23 T cell receptor beta chains share one sample of origin, sequenced in a study of blood T cell repertoires in COVID-19. Method: immunoSEQ multiplex PCR; TCRdb's copy keeps in-frame clones and lacks some. The table lists some 350,000 clones, approximately 84% of them singletons. Sequenced: PBMCs or T cells enriched from blood (not recorded which). These receptors all stem from a woman aged 25 to 39 who had recovered from COVID-19.

The chain recombines TRBV7-9 with TRBJ2-1; 9 bases match TRBD1. After removal of 5 bases from V and 5 bases from J, the junction contained 7 bases not matched to a gene. Germline V gives CDR1 SEHNR, CDR2 FQNEAQ (reference sequence). The CDR3 spans 15 residues. The CDR3: CASSPGTGLDNEQFF. The CDR3 nucleotides read TGTGCCAGCAGCCCCGGGACAGGGCTGGACAATGAGCAGTTCTTC.

This chain joins TRBV10-2 and TRBJ2-7, with 7 positions matching TRBD1. The germline gives CDR1 WSHSY, CDR2 SAAADI. The V segment lost 8 bases and the J segment 3 bases; nucleotides outside the gene matches: 7. The CDR3 extends over 13 amino acids. As DNA, the CDR3 is TGCGCCAGCCGTGGACAGGATCTCTACGAGCAGTACTTC. This codes for CASRGQDLYEQYF.

The table lists this clone with a few counts. The V and J genes are TRBV7-9 and TRBJ2-1; 9 positions match TRBD1. There are 15 residues in the CDR3. CDR1 is SEHNR and CDR2 is FQNEAQ in the germline V gene (reference sequence). J gave up 4 bases and V 7 bases, and 8 bases lay outside the gene matches. DNA of the CDR3: TGTGCCAGCAACGTCCGGGACAGGGCTTACAATGAGCAGTTCTTC. Translation: CASNVRDRAYNEQFF.

The CDR3 region is CASSLSIEPQHF. The CDR3 DNA is TGTGCCAGCAGCCTCTCTATTGAGCCCCAGCATTTT. J is TRBJ1-5 and V is TRBV28; D ambiguous. Deletions cut 6 bases from V and 8 bases from J, with 11 bases between. The CDR3 is 12 residues long. Germline assignment: CDR1 MDHEN and CDR2 SYDVKM.

This clone was counted many times. The chain has TRBV27 and TRBJ2-7; 8 bases line up with TRBD1. V shed 6 bases and J 2 bases; nucleotides not matched to a gene: 9. CDR1 is MNHEY and CDR2 is SMNVEV in the germline V gene (reference sequence). The CDR3 loop spans 15 amino acids. The CDR3 here is CASSRKGQGAYEQYF. In nucleotides, the CDR3 is TGTGCCAGCAGCCGTAAAGGACAGGGAGCCTACGAGCAGTACTTC.

The chain links TRBV13 to TRBJ1-3, with D possibly matching TRBD1 (5 bases). Per the germline V gene, CDR1 is PRHDT and CDR2 is FYEKMQ (reference sequence). The CDR3 extends over 15 amino acids. Trimming shortened V by 5 bases and J by 4 bases, and 15 bases separated the two germline ends. DNA for the CDR3: TGTGCCAGCAGCATTGACAGCCACCTGGGAAACACCATATATTTT. This gives the protein CASSIDSHLGNTIYF.

This chain links TRBV5-5 with TRBJ2-7; 8 bases map to TRBD2. The V gene's germline CDR1 is SGHKS and CDR2 YYEKEE (reference sequence). The junction had 10 bases not matched to a gene; V was cut back by 6 bases and J by 2 bases. CDR3 length: 15 amino acids. The CDR3 loop reads CASTSGTRGAYEQYF. CDR3 sequence (DNA): TGTGCCAGCACCAGTGGGACTAGAGGAGCCTACGAGCAGTACTTC.

This clone appeared once. The rearrangement links TRBV7-2 to TRBJ2-1, with TRBD2 matching 9 bases. The CDR3 consists of 15 residues. Germline V gene lookup returns CDR1 SGHTA and CDR2 FQGNSA. J gave up 7 bases and V 1 base, and 5 bases lay outside the gene matches. The CDR3 region has the DNA TGTGCCAGCAGCTTAGATTATAGCGGGAGTAATGAGCAGTTCTTC. As protein: CASSLDYSGSNEQFF.

The chain recombines TRBV5-1 with TRBJ2-7; 8 bases are shared with TRBD1. J gave up 3 bases and V 4 bases, and 6 bases lay outside the gene matches. CDR1 is SGHRS and CDR2 is YFSETQ in the germline V gene. This CDR3 is built from 14 residues. CDR3 DNA sequence: TGCGCCAGCAGCGGCGGACAGGGTCTCTACGAGCAGTACTTC. Protein sequence: CASSGGQGLYEQYF.

The J gene is TRBJ1-1, the V gene TRBV2, with D uncertain. The CDR3 covers 11 residues. The germline CDR1 and CDR2 sequences are SNHLY and FYNNEI. V lost 8 bases to trimming and J lost 9 bases, with 13 bases between them. The CDR3 sequence: CASLVTRKAFF. Written as DNA, the CDR3 is TGTGCCAGCCTCGTGACGAGGAAAGCTTTCTTT. The entire variable domain, with the rest obtained from reference TRBV2 and TRBJ1-1, is as follows: EPEVTQTPSHQVTQMGQEVILRCVPISNHLYFYWYRQILGQKVEFLVSFYNNEISEKSEIFDDQFSVERPDGSNFTLKIRSTKLEDSAMYFCASLVTRKAFFGQGTRLTVV.

This clone came up once. The V gene is TRBV25-1, the J gene TRBJ2-2; perhaps TRBD1 as D (6 bases). Trimming pared 1 base from V and 0 bases from J, leaving 9 bases between. CDR3 length: 16 residues. The germline V gene encodes CDR1 MGHDK and CDR2 SYGVNS. The CDR3 loop reads CASSELGGPNTGELFF. The CDR3 DNA follows: TGTGCCAGCAGTGAATTAGGGGGTCCGAACACCGGGGAGCTGTTTTTT.

The chain joins TRBV7-8 to TRBJ2-1; 9 nucleotides match TRBD2. Germline assignment: CDR1 SGHVS and CDR2 FQNEAQ. V trimming: 0 bases; J trimming: 0 bases; junction bases outside the gene matches: 6. The CDR3 is made up of 18 amino acids. Written as DNA, the CDR3 is TGTGCCAGCAGCTTAGCTACCGGACTAGCGAGCTCCTACAATGAGCAGTTCTTC. Residues: CASSLATGLASSYNEQFF.

V is TRBV28 and J is TRBJ2-2; TRBD1 matches 7 bases. The CDR3 is 16 residues long. Germline loops: CDR1 MDHEN, CDR2 SYDVKM. Germline trimming cut 5 bases from V and 5 bases from J; bases unmatched to any gene: 11. The chain's CDR3 is CASSPNAGGWTGELFF. In DNA, the CDR3 is TGTGCCAGCAGTCCCAACGCAGGGGGATGGACCGGGGAGCTGTTTTTT.

The chain recombines TRBV25-1 with TRBJ2-1; TRBD2 agrees at 7 bases. The J segment lost 4 bases and the V segment lost 7 bases, leaving 10 bases of the junction unmatched. The CDR3 length is 15 residues. Germline loops: CDR1 MGHDK, CDR2 SYGVNS. CDR3 coding DNA: TGTGCCAGCACTCCTGTATGGGGACTATACAATGAGCAGTTCTTC. Its protein is CASTPVWGLYNEQFF. Full variable domain (remainder filled in from reference TRBV25-1 and TRBJ2-1): EADIYQTPRYLVIGTGKKITLECSQTMGHDKMYWYQQDPGMELHLIHYSYGVNSTEKGDLSSESTVSRIRTEHFPLTLESARPSHTSQYLCASTPVWGLYNEQFFGPGTRLTVL.

The rearrangement uses TRBV7-2 and TRBJ2-2; D might be TRBD2 (5 bases). The CDR3 runs to 14 residues. Germline assignment: CDR1 SGHTA and CDR2 FQGNSA. Trimming took 7 bases from V and 6 from J, leaving 15 bases between them. The CDR3, as DNA: TGTGCCAGCAACCTCGGGATTCCCGCCGGGGAGCTGTTTTTT. Translating gives CASNLGIPAGELFF.

V and J are TRBV5-8 and TRBJ2-2; TRBD2 matches at 13 bases. Trimming at V came to 3 bases and at J to 3 bases, leaving 2 bases not matched to a gene. Per germline, CDR1 SGHTS and CDR2 YDEGEE. The CDR3 has 16 residues. CDR3 residues: CASSWGTSGDTGELFF. CDR3 DNA sequence: TGTGCCAGCAGCTGGGGGACTAGCGGGGACACCGGGGAGCTGTTTTTT.

The chain links TRBV15 to TRBJ1-2; D ambiguous. The CDR3 extends over 14 amino acids. Trimming left V 3 bases short and J 3 bases short, with 11 bases between. Looked up from germline, CDR1 is LNHNV and CDR2 is YYDKDF (reference sequence). This chain's CDR3 is CATSRELADYGYTF. Here the CDR3 DNA reads TGTGCCACCAGCAGGGAGCTGGCTGACTATGGCTACACCTTC.

This chain uses TRBV28 with TRBJ1-1; TRBD1 agrees at 10 bases. There are 15 residues in the CDR3. The germline V gene has CDR1 MDHEN and CDR2 SYDVKM. With V trimmed by 5 bases and J by 5 bases, 8 bases remained unmatched. The chain's CDR3 is CASSPPDRGRTEAFF. The CDR3 coding sequence is TGTGCCAGCAGTCCCCCTGACAGGGGGCGGACTGAAGCTTTCTTT.

The V gene is TRBV6-5, the J gene TRBJ2-1, with 8 bases lining up with TRBD2. The CDR3 loop spans 14 amino acids. Trimming at V came to 10 bases and at J to 6 bases, leaving 11 bases not matched to a gene. From germline, CDR1 is MNHEY and CDR2 SVGAGI. Here the CDR3 reads CATRGVAGLNEQFF. The CDR3 DNA reads as TGTGCCACAAGAGGGGTAGCGGGGCTCAATGAGCAGTTCTTC.

This chain connects TRBV7-9 to TRBJ2-7; perhaps TRBD1 as D (5 bases). This CDR3 contains 13 residues. Between the trimmed V and J ends, which lost 3 bases and 6 bases, there was a span of 12 bases. Germline V CDR1 and CDR2: SEHNR, FQNEAQ (reference sequence). This chain's CDR3 is CASSLLEGVEQYF. In DNA form, the CDR3 reads TGTGCCAGCAGCTTGCTGGAAGGGGTCGAGCAGTACTTC.

The chain couples TRBV6-2 or TRBV6-3 to TRBJ2-2; possible D gene TRBD2, 6 bases. V lost 2 bases, J lost 3 bases, and 7 bases lay in between. Germline values: CDR1 MNHEY, CDR2 SVGEGT. CDR3 length: 14 amino acids. This CDR3 reads CASSYTSHTGELFF. CDR3 coding DNA: TGTGCCAGCAGTTACACTAGCCACACCGGGGAGCTGTTTTTT.

This chain uses TRBV18 with TRBJ2-5, with 7 bases matching TRBD1. CDR1 KGHSH and CDR2 LQKENI come from the germline V gene. CDR3 length: 14 amino acids. The V gene end was trimmed by 3 bases and the J gene end by 5 bases; junction bases not matched to a gene: 6. DNA for the CDR3: TGTGCCAGCTCACCGGGACAGTTCTGGGAGACCCAGTACTTC. It is translated as CASSPGQFWETQYF.

The chain recombines TRBV3-1 (or the pseudogene TRBV3-2) with TRBJ2-7; D might be TRBD2 (5 bases). V was shortened by 4 bases and J by 0 bases, with 13 bases between the two germline ends. The germline V gene has CDR1 LGHDT and CDR2 YNNKEL (reference sequence). This CDR3 has 15 amino acids. CDR3 DNA: TGTGCCAGCAGCCCGGGGTCCCAGAGCTCCTACGAGCAGTACTTC. Protein: CASSPGSQSSYEQYF.